This T cell receptor beta chain was obtained from a study of blood T cell repertoires in COVID-19. Study details: PBMCs, B-cell-depleted T cells, or T cells provided the cDNA or gDNA that made up the material.

CDR3 size: 11 residues. Germline CDR1 and CDR2: LNHDA and SQIVND (reference sequence). V gave up 11 bases and J gave up 6 bases, with 10 bases separating them. Sequencing used immunoSEQ multiplex PCR; TCRdb keeps in-frame clones, though not all of them. The sample gives approximately 130,000 clones, around three quarters of which show up once; 2% to 2.5% is in the top ten. V is TRBV19 and J is TRBJ2-2; weak D call: TRBD2 (6 bases). The sequence was obtained from a woman in her sixties or seventies with acute or convalescent COVID-19. Sequenced: peripheral blood. This CDR3 is CAAAGSGELFF. The CDR3 nucleotides are TGTGCCGCCGCGGGGTCCGGGGAGCTGTTTTTT.